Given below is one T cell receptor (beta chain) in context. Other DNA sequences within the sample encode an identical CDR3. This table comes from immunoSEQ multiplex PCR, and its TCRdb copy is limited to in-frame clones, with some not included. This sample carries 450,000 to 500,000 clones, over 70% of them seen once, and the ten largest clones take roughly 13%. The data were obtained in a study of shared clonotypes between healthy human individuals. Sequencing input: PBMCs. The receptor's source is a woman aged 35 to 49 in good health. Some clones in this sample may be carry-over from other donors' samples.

CDR3 nucleotide sequence: TGTGCCAGCAGCTTGGTAGCGGGGAACAATGAGCAGTTCTTC. Its translation: CASSLVAGNNEQFF. The chain carries TRBV5-4 and TRBJ2-1; 8 bases are shared with TRBD2. The CDR3 contains 14 residues. Germline values: CDR1 SGHNT, CDR2 YYREEE (reference sequence). V lost 0 bases and J lost 5; bases outside the gene matches: 1.